This T cell receptor (beta chain) was found in a study of shared clonotypes between healthy human individuals. Findings and limits, study-wide: Non-shared clonotypes showed lower generation probabilities than clonotypes common to all four donors.

TCRdb's copy holds only in-frame clones and misses some; the assay was immunoSEQ multiplex PCR. Of roughly 1,000,000 clones in the sample, around three quarters were seen once. The V gene lost 5 bases and the J gene lost 6 bases, with 8 bases spanning the gap. This CDR3 contains 12 residues. Comment on this clone: Its specificity is unknown.

The receptor was derived from a man between 18 and 29 years old in good health. Some clones in this sample may be carry-over from other donors' samples. The sample taken for sequencing was memory CD4+ T cells from PBMCs. The subset was: CD45RA-negative fraction. The V and J genes are TRBV6-7 and TRBJ2-1, with unresolved D. TRBV6-7 is known as an ORF, though its function is uncertain. This CDR3 is CASSPVGNEQFF. DNA of the CDR3: TGTGCCAGCAGTCCGGTGGGCAATGAGCAGTTCTTC.